This record concerns one T cell receptor (beta chain) sequence. Antigen unknown. The record originates from a study of Tregs in tolerant kidney transplant recipients. Study results and limitations: Tregs expanded with activated donor B cells seemed most donor-specific.

The method was immunoSEQ multiplex PCR; TCRdb's version includes in-frame clones alone and lacks a portion of them. The data show 60,000 to 70,000 clones, 80% to 95% seen once. V dropped 3 bases and J dropped 6; count of bases not matched to a gene: 5. From germline, CDR1 is MGHDK and CDR2 SYGVNS. There are 14 residues in the CDR3. The chain is built from TRBV25-1 and TRBJ1-5; TRBD1 matches at 7 bases. Sample: CD8+ T cells from blood, taken before the transplant. This receptor was obtained from a human donor who received a combined kidney and bone marrow transplant. The CDR3 is CASSDYDRAQPQHF. For the CDR3, the DNA is TGTGCCAGCAGTGATTATGACAGGGCTCAGCCCCAGCATTTT.